Presented here are 9 T cell receptor beta chains from one specimen sequenced in a study of glioma-infiltrating T cells. The iRepertoire nested amplicon-rescue multiplex PCR amplified TCR alpha and beta CDR3s from RNA. TCRdb fed the multiplex PCR reads into MiXCR, producing one record per CDR3 protein. The table includes more than 85,000 distinct CDR3 sequences, around 25% detected once. The specimen sequenced was glioma tissue, nonneoplastic brain tissue, or PBMCs (not recorded which). These receptors were obtained from a human donor with low-grade glioma or glioblastoma, undergoing nonglioma brain surgery, or in good health (not recorded which).

Concerning this clonotype: A clone one base away is much larger, so this may be a read error. The rearrangement links TRBV7-2 to TRBJ2-7; D is ambiguous. The CDR3 loop spans 11 amino acids. Germline lookup yields CDR1 SGHTA and CDR2 FQGNSA. Here the CDR3 DNA reads TGTGCCAGCAGCAGGTACCACGAGCGGTACTTC. This codes for CASSRYHERYF.

This clonotype was counted between two and nine times. The chain uses TRBV10-2 and TRBJ2-1; D may be TRBD1 or TRBD2 (5 bases each). Germline CDR1 is WSHSY and CDR2 is SAAADI. The CDR3 contains 15 residues. Deletions cut 6 bases from V and 2 bases from J, with 14 bases between. The DNA for the CDR3 is TGCGCCAGCAGCCTCGGGACCCCAGCCTACAATGAGCAGTTCTTC. This gives the protein CASSLGTPAYNEQFF.

Ten or more counts support this clonotype. This chain connects TRBV12-3 or TRBV12-4 to TRBJ1-5; no clear D gene. V gave up 3 bases and J gave up 9 bases, with 6 bases separating them. This CDR3 has 11 residues. The CDR3 nucleotides are TGTGCCAGCAGTTTGGGTGGGCCCCAGCATTTT. Protein sequence: CASSLGGPQHF.

This clonotype was found many times. This chain connects TRBV29-1 to TRBJ2-7; TRBD2 is a possible D gene (5 bases). Trimming removed 3 bases at V and 6 bases at J, with 12 bases between. The CDR3 totals 12 residues. CDR1 SQVTM and CDR2 ANQGSEA come from the germline V gene. Here the CDR3 DNA reads TGCAGCGTTGATCTCCCTAGCAGCGAGCAGTACTTC. Amino acids: CSVDLPSSEQYF.

On this clonotype: Being one base from a much bigger clone, this may be a read error. The DNA for the CDR3 is TGTGCCACCAGTGATACCGCTAGAGCTAGCACAGATACGCAGTATTTT. This gives the protein CATSDTARASTDTQYF. The rearrangement uses TRBV24-1 and TRBJ2-3, with no clear D. CDR3 length: 16 residues. Germline-derived CDR1 and CDR2 are KGHDR and SFDVKD. Trimming pared 3 bases from V and 0 bases from J, leaving 12 bases between.

As for this clonotype: A much larger clone lies a single base off, so this may be a read error. The V gene is TRBV18, the J gene TRBJ1-1; no clear D gene. V was trimmed by 4 bases and J by 0 bases, leaving 12 bases between them. Germline V gene sequence: CDR1 KGHSH, CDR2 LQKENI. The CDR3 runs 15 residues. In DNA form, the CDR3 reads TGTGCCAGCTCACTGGGATGGGGTTTGAACACTGAAGCTTTCTTT. Its protein is CASSLGWGLNTEAFF.

This clonotype was detected many times. J is TRBJ1-2 and V is TRBV10-3; D gene ambiguous. The length of the CDR3 is 13 residues. V shed 2 bases and J shed 7 bases, with 11 bases lying between them. Germline V gene sequence: CDR1 ENHRY, CDR2 SYGVKD. Written as DNA, the CDR3 is TGTGCCATCAGTGAGCAAACCCTTGGTGGCTACACCTTC. This encodes CAISEQTLGGYTF.

Remarks on this clonotype: A single base separates this from a much larger clone, so it may be a read error. The V and J genes are TRBV7-2 and TRBJ2-1; D remains ambiguous. The CDR3 sequence is 12 residues long. Germline CDR1 is SGHTA and CDR2 is FQGNSA. The CDR3 DNA is TGTGCCAGCAAGGCCGGGTACAATAAGCAGTTCTTC. As protein: CASKAGYNKQFF.

This clonotype was counted many times. This sequence joins TRBV20-1 and TRBJ2-3; D uncertain. CDR3 length: 11 residues. V was trimmed by 6 bases and J by 7 bases, leaving 11 bases between them. Germline CDR1 DFQATT, CDR2 SNEGSKA (reference sequence). In nucleotides, the CDR3 is TGCAGTGCCCCTTTCGTAAATACGCAGTATTTT. Translated: CSAPFVNTQYF.